This entry describes one TCR beta chain. Its specificity is unknown. The V end lost 6 bases, the J end lost 1 base, and 7 bases lay between the germline ends. Looked up from germline, CDR1 is LNHDA and CDR2 is SQIVND (reference sequence). The CDR3 is made up of 13 amino acids. Depths of 1 in 200,000 to 1 in 1 million T cells were the sequencing target. Method: immunoSEQ multiplex PCR; TCRdb's copy keeps in-frame clones and lacks some. The sample carries about 200,000 clones, 72% recorded once. These data belong to a study of cytotoxic CD8 clonotypes in ibrutinib-treated CLL. Study at large: Response sampling took place at median 12 months of treatment, range 6 to 36.

General study results and limits: Against age-matched healthy donors, baseline clonality ran higher and tracked circulating CD8+ T-cell counts.

V and J are TRBV19 and TRBJ1-3; possible D gene TRBD1, 5 bases. This receptor was identified in a human donor with chronic lymphocytic leukemia. The specimen was PBMCs, collected after 24 months of ibrutinib treatment. The CDR3 protein is CASRQVSGNTIYF. In DNA form, the CDR3 reads TGTGCCAGTAGACAGGTATCTGGAAACACCATATATTTT.